This T cell receptor (beta chain) was sequenced during a study of blood T cell repertoires in COVID-19 (dated by TCRdb to 2018 to 2020). Turning to the overall study: Samples covering the acute and convalescent phases of COVID-19 were provided by collaborators in the United States, Italy and Spain. Deeply sampled blood TCRbeta repertoires from subjects exposed to, actively infected with, or recovered from COVID-19 were included in the dataset. The repertoires were released in a freely available public database intended as a resource for research on the immune response to SARS-CoV-2. The prospective study material was composed of cDNA or gDNA derived from T cells, B-cell-depleted T cells, or PBMCs. Where available, HLA class I and class II types were taken from metadata supplied by the sample provider and were not determined by assay-based typing. The samples were drawn from the first 160 participants of the ongoing ImmuneRACE study and from 1,254 subjects provided by 6 global collaborators. Nearly every sample came with metadata listing a de-identified subject ID, COVID-19 status, age in years and sex.

The immunoSEQ Assay, a bias-controlled multiplex PCR, was used to amplify TCRbeta CDR3 regions from genomic DNA. The source study handled its data this way. The number of nucleated cells in each sample was estimated from the amplification of reference gene primers within the assay. Sequence reads were collapsed and filtered to measure the absolute abundance of every unique TCRbeta CDR3 rearrangement. Productive Simpson clonality was computed per sample as the square root of Simpson's diversity index over productive rearrangements. In TCRdb, the immuneACCESS table is reduced to in-frame sequences with V and J assigned. These tables do not hold every clone; where another copy was compared, an unresolved V gene accounts for under half, and the others remain unexplained. V and J calls and clone size are copied from that table; D and trimming were computed from the DNA. The sample includes about 250,000 clones, with about 83% observed a single time. The ten largest clonotypes hold roughly 5% of the sample.

Regarding this clone: Which antigen it targets is not known. Per-base quality was not reported, and no clone a single base away is much larger than it.

Here is what the overall study found, with its caveats: How much clinical and demographic metadata was included differed by source and by participant, and the metadata was provided uncurated.

The collaborating institutions used their own protocols to collect whole blood in K2EDTA tubes. For TCRbeta analysis, collaborator samples were shipped as frozen whole blood, as isolated PBMCs, or as DNA extracted from either sample type. Cut back by 4 bases and 4 bases, the V and J ends lie 12 bases apart. Its CDR3 holds 14 amino acids, cysteine through phenylalanine. The DNA shown is the 42-base CDR3, in frame from base 1. Looking up the germline V gene yields CDR1 SGHRS and CDR2 YFSETQ. The V gene is TRBV5-1 and the J gene is TRBJ2-1; D gene: possibly TRBD1, on 6 matching bases. Sequencing was carried out using peripheral blood. This TCR came from an elderly man with acute or convalescent COVID-19. The CDR3: CASSQPGTYNEQFF. Here is the DNA: TGCGCCAGCAGCCAACCCGGGACATACAATGAGCAGTTCTTC.